This T cell receptor beta chain was retrieved from a study of low-dose radiotherapy and immunotherapy resistance in tumors. As for the study in general: With fractions of 0.5 Gy given every 2 weeks, Cohort 1 accumulated a total of 6.5 Gy. At a dose of 200 mg/m2, intravenous cyclophosphamide was given every two weeks, one day before radiation and immunotherapy.

This clonotype was seen ten or more times. Time point indicated: after trial treatment. Noted treatment: LDRT plus nivolumab, ipilimumab, low-dose cyclophosphamide and aspirin (RACIN trial). Donors were administered nivolumab, ipilimumab, aspirin and low-dose cyclophosphamide, together with low-dose radiotherapy. cDNA synthesis used a TRAV/TRBV-specific primer set for both chains. A roughly 20-cycle PCR with a constant-region primer and V-primer adapter amplified TCRs. TCRdb passed the reads through MiXCR, listing each CDR3 protein once. The sample lists roughly 100,000 distinct CDR3 sequences; around 20% were seen once. The V end was cut by 3 bases, the J end by 6 bases, with 12 bases between. The CDR3 has 13 amino acids. The germline gives CDR1 SQVTM, CDR2 ANQGSEA.

The TCR originated in a female donor with ovarian cancer. The chain couples TRBV29-1 to TRBJ1-5; D is undetermined. The sequences come from PBMCs, collected after low-dose radiotherapy plus immunotherapy. The CDR3 sequence is CSVEGQRGQPQHF. CDR3 coding DNA: TGCAGCGTTGAGGGCCAGCGAGGTCAGCCCCAGCATTTT.